This paragraph reports one T cell receptor (beta chain). What it recognizes is unknown. Patients had blood sampled at baseline and again on cycle 4 day 1 and cycle 7 day 1. Assay used: immunoSEQ multiplex PCR; TCRdb lists only in-frame clones, some missing. The profile shows 55,000 to 65,000 clones, under 90% of them singletons. V lost 5 bases to trimming and J lost 2 bases, with 16 bases between them. The germline gives CDR1 LGHNT, CDR2 FRNRAP. The CDR3 covers 15 residues. This entry belongs to a study of OX40 agonist ivuxolimab in advanced cancers. Study-wide points: At 0.1 to 3.0 mg/kg, clonal expansion of CD4+ and CD8+ blood T cells had occurred by week 6.

The chain combines TRBV12-5 with TRBJ2-7; the D is unclear. The starting material was CD4+ or CD8+ T cells sorted from blood, obtained in a trial of the OX40 agonist ivuxolimab. The source of this sequence is an adult with an advanced solid tumor such as melanoma, head and neck, liver or kidney cancer. This CDR3 reads CASGMLTGRTYEQYF. CDR3 nucleotides: TGTGCTAGTGGTATGCTAACCGGGCGTACCTACGAGCAGTACTTC.